Given below is one T cell receptor beta chain in context. What it binds is unknown. The data were obtained in a study of shared clonotypes between healthy human individuals. Study-level points and caveats: Investigators collected only blood, and repertoires in tissues likely differ. A generally larger estimated richness was seen in naive subsets than in memory subsets.

The ends were cut back, 4 bases at V and 0 bases at J, with 7 bases in the middle. Germline loops: CDR1 MNHNS, CDR2 SASEGT. This CDR3 is 13 amino acids long. Produced via immunoSEQ multiplex PCR; TCRdb's table is partial and in-frame only. The sample contains about 1.1 million clones, roughly 77% of which appear only once. The rearrangement uses TRBV6-1 and TRBJ2-7; D is unresolved. The sequenced sample was memory CD4+ T cells from PBMCs. Subset of the sample: CD45RA-negative fraction. The clonotype comes from a man between 18 and 35 years old in good health. Some clones in this sample may be carry-over from other donors' samples. This CDR3 reads CASSVRPSYEQYF. CDR3 nucleotides: TGTGCCAGCAGTGTCAGGCCCTCCTACGAGCAGTACTTC.